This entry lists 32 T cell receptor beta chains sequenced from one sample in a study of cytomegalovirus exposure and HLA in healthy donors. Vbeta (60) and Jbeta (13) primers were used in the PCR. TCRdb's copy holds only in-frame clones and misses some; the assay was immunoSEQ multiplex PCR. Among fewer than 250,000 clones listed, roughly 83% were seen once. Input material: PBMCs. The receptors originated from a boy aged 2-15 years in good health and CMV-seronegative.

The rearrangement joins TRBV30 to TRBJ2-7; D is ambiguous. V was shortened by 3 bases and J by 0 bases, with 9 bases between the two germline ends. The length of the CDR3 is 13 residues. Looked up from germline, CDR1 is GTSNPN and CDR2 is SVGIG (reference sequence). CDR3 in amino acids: CAWSVSYSYEQYF. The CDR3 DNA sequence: TGTGCCTGGAGCGTTTCTTACTCCTACGAGCAGTACTTC.

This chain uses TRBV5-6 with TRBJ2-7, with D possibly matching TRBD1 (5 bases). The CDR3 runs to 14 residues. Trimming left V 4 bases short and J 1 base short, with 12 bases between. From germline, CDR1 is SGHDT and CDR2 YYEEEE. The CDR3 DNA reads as TGTGCCAGCAGCCCCGTTGGGGCGTCCTACGAGCAGTACTTC. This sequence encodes CASSPVGASYEQYF.

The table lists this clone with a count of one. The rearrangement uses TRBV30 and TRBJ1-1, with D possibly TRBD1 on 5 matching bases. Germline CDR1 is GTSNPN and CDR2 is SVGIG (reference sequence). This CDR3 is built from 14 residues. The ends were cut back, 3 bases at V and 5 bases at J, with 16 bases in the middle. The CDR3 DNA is TGTGCCTGGAGACGGGGGAAATTAAGGACTGAAGCTTTCTTT. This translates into CAWRRGKLRTEAFF.

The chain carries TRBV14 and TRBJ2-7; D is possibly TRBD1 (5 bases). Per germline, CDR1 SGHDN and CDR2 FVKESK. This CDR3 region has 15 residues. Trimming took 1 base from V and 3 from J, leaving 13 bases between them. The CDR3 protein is CASSQVNRTFYEQYF. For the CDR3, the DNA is TGTGCCAGCAGCCAAGTGAACAGGACCTTCTACGAGCAGTACTTC.

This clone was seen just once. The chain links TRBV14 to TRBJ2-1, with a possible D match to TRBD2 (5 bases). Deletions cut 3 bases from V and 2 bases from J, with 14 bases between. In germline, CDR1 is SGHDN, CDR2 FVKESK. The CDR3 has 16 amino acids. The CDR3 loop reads CASSHWTRMAYNEQFF. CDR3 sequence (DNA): TGTGCCAGCAGCCACTGGACTCGGATGGCCTACAATGAGCAGTTCTTC.

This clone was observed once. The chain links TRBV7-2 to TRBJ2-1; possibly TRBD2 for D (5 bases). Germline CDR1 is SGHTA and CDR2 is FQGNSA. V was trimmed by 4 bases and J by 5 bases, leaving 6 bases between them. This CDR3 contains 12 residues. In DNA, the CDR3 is TGTGCCAGCAGCTGGCGGGACAATGAGCAGTTCTTC. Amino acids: CASSWRDNEQFF.

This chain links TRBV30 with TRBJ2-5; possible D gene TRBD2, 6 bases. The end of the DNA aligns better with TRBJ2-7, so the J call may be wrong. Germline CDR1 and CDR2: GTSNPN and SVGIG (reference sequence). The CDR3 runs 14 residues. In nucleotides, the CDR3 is TGTGCCTGGAGTGTGGGGAGCGGGTCCTACGAGCAGTACTTC. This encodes CAWSVGSGSYEQYF.

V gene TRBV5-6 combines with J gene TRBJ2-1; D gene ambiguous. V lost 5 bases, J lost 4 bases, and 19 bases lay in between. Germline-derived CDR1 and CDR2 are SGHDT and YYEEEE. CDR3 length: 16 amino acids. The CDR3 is CASSFPTSNQYNEQFF. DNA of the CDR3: TGTGCCAGCAGTTTCCCCACATCAAATCAATACAATGAGCAGTTCTTC.

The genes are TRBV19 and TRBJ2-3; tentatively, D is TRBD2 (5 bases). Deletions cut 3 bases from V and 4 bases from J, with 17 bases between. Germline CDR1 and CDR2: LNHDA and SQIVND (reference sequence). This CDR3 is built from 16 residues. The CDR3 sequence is CASSIYPSLGSDTQYF. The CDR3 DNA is TGTGCCAGTAGTATTTATCCTAGCTTAGGCTCAGATACGCAGTATTTT.

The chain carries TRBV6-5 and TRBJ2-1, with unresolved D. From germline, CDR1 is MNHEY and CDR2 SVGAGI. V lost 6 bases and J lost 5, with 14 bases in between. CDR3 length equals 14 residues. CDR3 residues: CASRESGRDNEQFF. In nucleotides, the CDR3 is TGTGCCAGCAGGGAAAGTGGGCGAGACAATGAGCAGTTCTTC.

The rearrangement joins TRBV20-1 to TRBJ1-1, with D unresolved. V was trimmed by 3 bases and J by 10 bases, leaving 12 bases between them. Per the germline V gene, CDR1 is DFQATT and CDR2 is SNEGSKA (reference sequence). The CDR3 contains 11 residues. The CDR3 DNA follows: TGCAGTGCTAGTCTCCAGAGGAGAGCTTTCTTT. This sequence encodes CSASLQRRAFF.

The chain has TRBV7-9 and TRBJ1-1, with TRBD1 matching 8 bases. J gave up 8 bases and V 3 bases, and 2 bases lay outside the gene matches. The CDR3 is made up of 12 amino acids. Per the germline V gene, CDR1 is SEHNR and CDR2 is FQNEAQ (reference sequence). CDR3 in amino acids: CASSFRDREAFF. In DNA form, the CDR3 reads TGTGCCAGCAGCTTTAGGGACAGGGAAGCTTTCTTT.

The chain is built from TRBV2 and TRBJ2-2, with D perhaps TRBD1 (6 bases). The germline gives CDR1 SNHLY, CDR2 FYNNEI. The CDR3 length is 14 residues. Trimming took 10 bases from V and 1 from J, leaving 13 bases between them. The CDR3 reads CANRQVLNTGELFF. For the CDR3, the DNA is TGTGCCAACCGACAGGTCTTGAACACCGGGGAGCTGTTTTTT.

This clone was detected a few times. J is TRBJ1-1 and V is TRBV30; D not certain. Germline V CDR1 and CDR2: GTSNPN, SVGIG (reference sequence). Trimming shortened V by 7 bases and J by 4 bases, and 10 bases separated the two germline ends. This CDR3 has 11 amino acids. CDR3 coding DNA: TGTGCCTCTCGACGGGGCACTGAAGCTTTCTTT. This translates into CASRRGTEAFF.

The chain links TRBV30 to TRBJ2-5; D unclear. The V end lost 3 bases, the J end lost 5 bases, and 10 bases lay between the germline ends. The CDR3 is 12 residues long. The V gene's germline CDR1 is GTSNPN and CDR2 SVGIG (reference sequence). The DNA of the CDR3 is TGTGCCTGGAGCGACTTTGGGGAGACCCAGTACTTC. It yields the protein CAWSDFGETQYF.

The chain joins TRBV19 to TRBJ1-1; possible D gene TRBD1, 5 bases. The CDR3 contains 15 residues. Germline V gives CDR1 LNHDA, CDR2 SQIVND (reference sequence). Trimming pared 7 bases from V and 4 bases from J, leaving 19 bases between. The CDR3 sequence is CASIGGSIPSTEAFF. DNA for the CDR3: TGTGCCAGTATCGGGGGGTCCATCCCTTCCACTGAAGCTTTCTTT. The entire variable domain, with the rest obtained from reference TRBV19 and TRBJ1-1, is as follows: DGGITQSPKYLFRKEGQNVTLSCEQNLNHDAMYWYRQDPGQGLRLIYYSQIVNDFQKGDIAEGYSVSREKKESFPLTVTSAQKNPTAFYLCASIGGSIPSTEAFFGQGTRLTVV.

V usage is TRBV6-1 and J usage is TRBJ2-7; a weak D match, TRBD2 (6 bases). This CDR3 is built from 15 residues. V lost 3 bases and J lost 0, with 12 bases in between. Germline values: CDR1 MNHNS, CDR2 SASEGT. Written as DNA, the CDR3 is TGTGCCAGCAGTGATTGGGACGGGAGCTCCTACGAGCAGTACTTC. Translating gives CASSDWDGSSYEQYF.

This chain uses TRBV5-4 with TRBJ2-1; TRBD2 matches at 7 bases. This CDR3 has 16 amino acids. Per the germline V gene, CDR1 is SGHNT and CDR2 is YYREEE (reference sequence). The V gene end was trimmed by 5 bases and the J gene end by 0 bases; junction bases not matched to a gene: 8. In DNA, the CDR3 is TGTGCCAGCAGGCCAGCGGGACCGAGCTCCTACAATGAGCAGTTCTTC. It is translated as CASRPAGPSSYNEQFF.

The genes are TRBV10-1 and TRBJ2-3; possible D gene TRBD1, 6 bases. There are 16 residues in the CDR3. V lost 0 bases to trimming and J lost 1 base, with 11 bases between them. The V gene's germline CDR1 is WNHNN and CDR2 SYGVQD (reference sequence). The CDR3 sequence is CASSESQGLGTDTQYF. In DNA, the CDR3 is TGCGCCAGCAGTGAGTCCCAGGGGCTGGGCACAGATACGCAGTATTTT.

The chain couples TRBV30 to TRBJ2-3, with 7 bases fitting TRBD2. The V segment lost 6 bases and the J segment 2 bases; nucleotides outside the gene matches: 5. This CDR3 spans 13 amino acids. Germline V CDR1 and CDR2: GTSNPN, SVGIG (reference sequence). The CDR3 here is CACSSGNTDTQYF. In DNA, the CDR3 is TGTGCCTGCTCCAGCGGGAACACAGATACGCAGTATTTT.

This CDR3 is CASSLGGGRYEQYF. The CDR3 region has the DNA TGCGCCAGCAGCTTGGGAGGGGGCAGGTACGAGCAGTACTTC. V usage is TRBV5-1 and J usage is TRBJ2-7; TRBD1 agrees at 7 bases. J was trimmed by 4 bases and V by 0 bases; bases with no gene match: 4. The CDR3 runs 14 residues. CDR1 and CDR2 from the germline V gene are SGHRS and YFSETQ.

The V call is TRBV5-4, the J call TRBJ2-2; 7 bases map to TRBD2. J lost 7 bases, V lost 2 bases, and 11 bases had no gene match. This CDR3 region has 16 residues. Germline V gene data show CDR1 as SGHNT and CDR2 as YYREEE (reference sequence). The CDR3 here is CASSLGLGPRGGELFF. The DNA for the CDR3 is TGTGCCAGCAGCTTAGGACTAGGGCCTCGTGGCGGGGAGCTGTTTTTT. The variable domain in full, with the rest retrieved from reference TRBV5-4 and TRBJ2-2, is ETGVTQSPTHLIKTRGQQVTLRCSSQSGHNTVSWYQQALGQGPQFIFQYYREEENGRGNFPPRFSGLQFPNYSSELNVNALELDDSALYLCASSLGLGPRGGELFFGEGSRLTVL.

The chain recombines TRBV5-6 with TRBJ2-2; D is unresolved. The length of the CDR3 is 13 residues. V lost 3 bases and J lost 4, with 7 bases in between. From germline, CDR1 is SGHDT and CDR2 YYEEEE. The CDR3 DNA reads TGTGCCAGCAGCTACAGTAGCACCGGGGAGCTGTTTTTT. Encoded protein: CASSYSSTGELFF. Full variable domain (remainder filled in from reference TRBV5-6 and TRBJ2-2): DAGVTQSPTHLIKTRGQQVTLRCSPKSGHDTVSWYQQALGQGPQFIFQYYEEEERQRGNFPDRFSGHQFPNYSSELNVNALLLGDSALYLCASSYSSTGELFFGEGSRLTVL.

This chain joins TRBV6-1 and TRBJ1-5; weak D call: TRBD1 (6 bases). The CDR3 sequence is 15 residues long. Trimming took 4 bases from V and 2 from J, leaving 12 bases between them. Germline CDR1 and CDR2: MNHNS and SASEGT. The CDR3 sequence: CASSVWTEGNQPQHF. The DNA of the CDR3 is TGTGCCAGCAGTGTTTGGACAGAGGGCAATCAGCCCCAGCATTTT.

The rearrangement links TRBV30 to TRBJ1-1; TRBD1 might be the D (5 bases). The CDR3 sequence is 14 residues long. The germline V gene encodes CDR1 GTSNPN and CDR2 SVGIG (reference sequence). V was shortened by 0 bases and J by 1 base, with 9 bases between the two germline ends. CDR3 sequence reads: CAWSVSQGNTEAFF. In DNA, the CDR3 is TGTGCCTGGAGTGTAAGTCAGGGGAACACTGAAGCTTTCTTT.

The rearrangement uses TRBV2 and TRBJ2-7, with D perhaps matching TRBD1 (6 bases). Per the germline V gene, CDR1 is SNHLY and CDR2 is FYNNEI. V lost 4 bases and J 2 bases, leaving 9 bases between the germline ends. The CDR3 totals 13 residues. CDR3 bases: TGTGCCAGCAGTGGTGAGGGGGCCTACGAGCAGTACTTC. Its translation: CASSGEGAYEQYF.

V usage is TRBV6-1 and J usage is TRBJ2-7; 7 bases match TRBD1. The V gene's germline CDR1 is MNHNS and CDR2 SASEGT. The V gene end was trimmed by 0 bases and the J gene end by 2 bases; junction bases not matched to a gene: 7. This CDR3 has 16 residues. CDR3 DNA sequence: TGTGCCAGCAGTGAAGCGCAAGGGGGCCCTCCCTACGAGCAGTACTTC. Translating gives CASSEAQGGPPYEQYF.

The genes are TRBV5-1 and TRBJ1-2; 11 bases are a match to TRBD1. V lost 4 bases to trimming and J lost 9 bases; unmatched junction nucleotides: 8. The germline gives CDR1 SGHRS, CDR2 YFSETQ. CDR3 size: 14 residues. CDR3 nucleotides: TGCGCCAGCAGCCCCGGACAGGGGGCGCGTCGCTACACCTTC. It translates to CASSPGQGARRYTF.

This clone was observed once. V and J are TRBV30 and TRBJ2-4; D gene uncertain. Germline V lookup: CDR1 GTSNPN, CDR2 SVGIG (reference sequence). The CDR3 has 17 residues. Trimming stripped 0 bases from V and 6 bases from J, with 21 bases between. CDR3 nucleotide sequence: TGTGCCTGGAGTGTAAATCCCCCCCTCATCTATGGAAACATTCAGTACTTC. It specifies CAWSVNPPLIYGNIQYF.

DNA of the CDR3: TGTGCCAGCAGTCACCTTCGGGACAGGGGGGCACAAGAGACCCAGTACTTC. It yields the protein CASSHLRDRGAQETQYF. The V gene is TRBV27, the J gene TRBJ2-5, with 11 bases lining up with TRBD1. Germline V gene data show CDR1 as MNHEY and CDR2 as SMNVEV (reference sequence). CDR3 size: 17 residues. V trimming: 5 bases; J trimming: 2 bases; junction bases outside the gene matches: 10.

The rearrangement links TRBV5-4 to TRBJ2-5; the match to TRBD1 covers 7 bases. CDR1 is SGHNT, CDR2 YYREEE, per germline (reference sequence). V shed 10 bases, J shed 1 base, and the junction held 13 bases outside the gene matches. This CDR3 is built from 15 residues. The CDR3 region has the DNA TGTGCCGGAAGTGCAGGACAGGTCGCCCAAGAGACCCAGTACTTC. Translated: CAGSAGQVAQETQYF.

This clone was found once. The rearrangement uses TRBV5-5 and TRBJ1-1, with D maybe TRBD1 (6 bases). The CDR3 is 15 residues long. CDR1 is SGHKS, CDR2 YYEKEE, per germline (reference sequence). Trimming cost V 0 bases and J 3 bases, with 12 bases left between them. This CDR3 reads CASSLDPGAHTEAFF. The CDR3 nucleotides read TGTGCCAGCAGCTTGGATCCAGGGGCACACACTGAAGCTTTCTTT.